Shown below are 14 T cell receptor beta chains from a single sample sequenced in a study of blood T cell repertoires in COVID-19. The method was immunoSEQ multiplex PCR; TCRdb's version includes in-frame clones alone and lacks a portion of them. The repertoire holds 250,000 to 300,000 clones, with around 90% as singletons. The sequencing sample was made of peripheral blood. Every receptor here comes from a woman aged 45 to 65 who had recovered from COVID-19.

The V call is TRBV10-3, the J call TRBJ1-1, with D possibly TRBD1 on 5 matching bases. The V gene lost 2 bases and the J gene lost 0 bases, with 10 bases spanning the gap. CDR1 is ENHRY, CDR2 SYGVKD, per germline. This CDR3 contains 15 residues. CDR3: CAISEPREMNTEAFF. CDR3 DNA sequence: TGTGCCATCAGTGAGCCCAGGGAAATGAACACTGAAGCTTTCTTT.

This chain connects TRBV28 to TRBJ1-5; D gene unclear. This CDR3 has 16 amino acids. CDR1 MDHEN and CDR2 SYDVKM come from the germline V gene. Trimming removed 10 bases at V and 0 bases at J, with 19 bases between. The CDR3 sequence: CATTSFSLNSNQPQHF. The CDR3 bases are TGTGCCACCACGTCGTTTAGTCTGAATAGCAATCAGCCCCAGCATTTT.

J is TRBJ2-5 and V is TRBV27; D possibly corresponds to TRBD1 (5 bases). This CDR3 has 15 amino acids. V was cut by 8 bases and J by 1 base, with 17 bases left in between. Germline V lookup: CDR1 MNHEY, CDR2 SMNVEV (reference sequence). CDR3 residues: CASRPQGSPQETQYF. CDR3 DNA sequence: TGTGCCAGCCGACCGCAGGGTTCGCCCCAAGAGACCCAGTACTTC.

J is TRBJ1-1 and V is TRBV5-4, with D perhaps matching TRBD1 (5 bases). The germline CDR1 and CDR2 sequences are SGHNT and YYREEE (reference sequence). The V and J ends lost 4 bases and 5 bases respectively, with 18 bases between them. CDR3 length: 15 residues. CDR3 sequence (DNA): TGTGCCAGCAGCCCCAGGGTACATGTATCGACTGAAGCTTTCTTT. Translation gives CASSPRVHVSTEAFF.

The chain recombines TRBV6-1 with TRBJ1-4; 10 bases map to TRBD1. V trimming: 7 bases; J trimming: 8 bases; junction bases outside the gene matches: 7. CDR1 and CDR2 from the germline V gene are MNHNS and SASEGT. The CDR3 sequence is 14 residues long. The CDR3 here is CASNDRGLQEKLFF. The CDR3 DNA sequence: TGTGCCAGCAATGACAGGGGGCTCCAGGAAAAACTGTTTTTT.

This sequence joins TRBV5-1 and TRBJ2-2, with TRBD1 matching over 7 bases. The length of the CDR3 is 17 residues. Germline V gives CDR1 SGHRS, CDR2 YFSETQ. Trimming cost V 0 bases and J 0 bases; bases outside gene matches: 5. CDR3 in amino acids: CASSLGPQGANTGELFF. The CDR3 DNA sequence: TGCGCCAGCAGCTTGGGTCCGCAGGGGGCGAACACCGGGGAGCTGTTTTTT.

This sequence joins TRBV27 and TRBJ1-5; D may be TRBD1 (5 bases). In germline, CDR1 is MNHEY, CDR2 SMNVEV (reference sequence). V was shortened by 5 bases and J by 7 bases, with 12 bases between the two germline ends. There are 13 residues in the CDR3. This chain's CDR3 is CASSRRGSQPQHF. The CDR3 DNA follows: TGTGCCAGCAGTCGTAGGGGAAGCCAGCCCCAGCATTTT.

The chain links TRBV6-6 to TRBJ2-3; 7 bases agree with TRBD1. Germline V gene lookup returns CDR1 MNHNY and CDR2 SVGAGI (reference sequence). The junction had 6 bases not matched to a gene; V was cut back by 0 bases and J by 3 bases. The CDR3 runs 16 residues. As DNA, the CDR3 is TGTGCCAGCAGTTACTCCGGGACAGACACGACAGATACGCAGTATTTT. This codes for CASSYSGTDTTDTQYF.

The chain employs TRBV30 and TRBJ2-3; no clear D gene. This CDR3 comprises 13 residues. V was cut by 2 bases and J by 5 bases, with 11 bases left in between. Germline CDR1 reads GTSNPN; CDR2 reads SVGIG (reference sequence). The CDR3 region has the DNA TGTGCCTGGAGTAACACCCTCCTAGATACGCAGTATTTT. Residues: CAWSNTLLDTQYF.

In nucleotides, the CDR3 is TGTGCCAGTCTTCAGGGGGCTTCTCTCAACACTGAAGCTTTCTTT. It specifies CASLQGASLNTEAFF. V and J are TRBV19 and TRBJ1-1, with TRBD1 matching over 8 bases. V shed 8 bases and J 2 bases; nucleotides not matched to a gene: 10. The germline V gene encodes CDR1 LNHDA and CDR2 SQIVND (reference sequence). The length of the CDR3 is 15 residues.

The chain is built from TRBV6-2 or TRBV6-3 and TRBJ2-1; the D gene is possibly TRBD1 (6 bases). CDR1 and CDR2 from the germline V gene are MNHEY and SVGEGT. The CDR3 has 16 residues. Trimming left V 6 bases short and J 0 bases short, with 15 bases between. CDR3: CASSVYRVRSYNEQFF. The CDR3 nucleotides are TGTGCCAGCAGCGTCTACAGGGTTCGCTCCTACAATGAGCAGTTCTTC.

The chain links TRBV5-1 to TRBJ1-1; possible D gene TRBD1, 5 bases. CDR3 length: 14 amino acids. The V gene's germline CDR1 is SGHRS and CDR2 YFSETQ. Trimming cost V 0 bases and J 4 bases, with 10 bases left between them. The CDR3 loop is CASSLAGMGTEAFF. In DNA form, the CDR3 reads TGCGCCAGCAGCTTGGCAGGGATGGGCACTGAAGCTTTCTTT. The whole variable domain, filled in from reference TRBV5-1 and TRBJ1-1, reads KAGVTQTPRYLIKTRGQQVTLSCSPISGHRSVSWYQQTPGQGLQFLFEYFSETQRNKGNFPGRFSGRQFSNSRSEMNVSTLELGDSALYLCASSLAGMGTEAFFGQGTRLTVV.

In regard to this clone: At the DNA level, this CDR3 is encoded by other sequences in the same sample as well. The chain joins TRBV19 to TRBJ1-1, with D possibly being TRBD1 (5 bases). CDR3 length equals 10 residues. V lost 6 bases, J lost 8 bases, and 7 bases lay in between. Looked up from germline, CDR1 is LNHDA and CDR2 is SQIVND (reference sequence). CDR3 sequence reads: CASRGQEAFF. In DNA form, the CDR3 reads TGTGCCAGTAGGGGGCAAGAAGCTTTCTTT.

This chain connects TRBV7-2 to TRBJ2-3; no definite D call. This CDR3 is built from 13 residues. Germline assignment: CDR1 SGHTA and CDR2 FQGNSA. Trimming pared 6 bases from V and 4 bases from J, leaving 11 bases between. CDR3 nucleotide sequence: TGTGCCAGCAGTTCCCCCTCTTCAGATACGCAGTATTTT. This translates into CASSSPSSDTQYF.